The 13 T cell receptor beta chains below come from one sample, sequenced in a study of tumor-infiltrating lymphocytes in primary liver carcinoma. Unsorted whole blood yielded blood RNA, and germline DNA was extracted as well. TCR beta cDNA was prepared out of roughly 490 ng total RNA by means of a constant-region primer. Modified slightly, ARM-PCR produced TCR beta libraries over three nested multiplex PCR rounds. The first two PCR rounds used TRBV1-TRBV30 primers with a Cbeta primer, 10 cycles each. TCRdb re-called the multiplex PCR reads with MiXCR, one entry per CDR3 protein. This sample carries around 330,000 distinct CDR3 sequences, 65% of them seen once, and the ten largest clones take roughly 10%. Sequencing input: peripheral blood. These receptors all stem from a middle-aged man with primary liver carcinoma and hepatitis B virus infection.

This sequence joins TRBV29-1 and TRBJ2-7; D gene unclear. Per the germline V gene, CDR1 is SQVTM and CDR2 is ANQGSEA. This CDR3 has 16 residues. With 7 bases removed from V and 2 bases from J, the gap between germline ends came to 24 bases. In DNA form, the CDR3 reads TGCAGCGCCATGACATTTGGAACCGTCACTCCCTACGAGCAGTACTTC. It encodes CSAMTFGTVTPYEQYF.

In the case of this clonotype: One junction end does not reproduce the germline sequence, and a read error may be involved. V and J are TRBV11-1 and TRBJ2-7; either TRBD1 or TRBD2 may fit D (5 bases each). In germline, CDR1 is SGHAT, CDR2 FQDESV (reference sequence). This CDR3 has 13 amino acids. The chain's CDR3 is CASNIARGYEQHF. For the CDR3, the DNA is TGTGCCAGCAACATAGCCCGGGGCTACGAGCAGCACTTC.

A remark on this clonotype: This clone may be a read error of a much larger clone one base away. The chain recombines TRBV6-2 or TRBV6-3 with TRBJ2-1; no reliable D call. The germline V gene encodes CDR1 MNHEY and CDR2 SVGEGT. The CDR3 length is 14 residues. The V and J ends lost 7 bases and 0 bases respectively, with 10 bases between them. The CDR3 loop is CASTEVHSYNEQFF. The CDR3, as DNA: TGTGCCAGCACCGAAGTGCACTCCTACAATGAGCAGTTCTTC.

This clonotype occurred a few times. This may be a read error: a much more frequent sequence differs by one nucleotide. The conserved phenylalanine or tryptophan is not found at the CDR3 terminus, so this likely reflects a read error. V and J are TRBV6-5 and TRBJ2-7; TRBD2 matches at 8 bases. There are 14 residues in the CDR3. After removal of 7 bases from V and 2 bases from J, the junction contained 7 bases not matched to a gene. Germline CDR1 reads MNHEY; CDR2 reads SVGAGI. The CDR3 spells CASNPAGATYEQYL. The CDR3 DNA sequence: TGTGCCAGCAACCCAGCGGGAGCAACCTACGAGCAGTACCTC.

A remark on this clonotype: This could be a read error, since a much larger clone is one nucleotide away. The gene calls are TRBV4-1 and TRBJ2-1; 14 positions match TRBD2. Germline CDR1 is MGHRA and CDR2 is YSYEKL. This CDR3 has 19 residues. This CDR3 is CAISGPGLAGVGKGNEQFF. The CDR3 DNA follows: TGCGCCATCAGCGGCCCGGGACTAGCGGGAGTCGGGAAGGGCAATGAGCAGTTCTTC.

The V gene is TRBV4-1, the J gene TRBJ2-1, with a weak D call TRBD1 (6 bases). The CDR3 length is 15 residues. V gave up 2 bases and J gave up 9 bases, with 17 bases separating them. The germline V gene has CDR1 MGHRA and CDR2 YSYEKL. The DNA of the CDR3 is TGCGCCAGCAGCCAACTGGGGGCTCTTCTTGGTGAGCAGTTCTTC. It is translated as CASSQLGALLGEQFF.

About this clonotype: A single base separates this from a much larger clone, so it may be a read error. The rearrangement links TRBV5-5 to TRBJ2-2, with 7 bases that match TRBD1. The V gene end was trimmed by 5 bases and the J gene end by 6 bases; junction bases not matched to a gene: 7. This CDR3 is 14 amino acids long. Germline-derived CDR1 and CDR2 are SGHKS and YYEKEE (reference sequence). The chain's CDR3 is CASSGDRYAGELFF. CDR3 bases: TGTGCCAGCAGTGGGGACAGATACGCCGGGGAGCTGTTTTTT. Complete variable domain (other parts from reference TRBV5-5 and TRBJ2-2): DAGVTQSPTHLIKTRGQQVTLRCSPISGHKSVSWYQQVLGQGPQFIFQYYEKEERGRGNFPDRFSARQFPNYSSELNVNALLLGDSALYLCASSGDRYAGELFFGEGSRLTVL.

With regard to this clonotype: Since a much larger clone is just one base distant, this may be a read error. The rearrangement joins TRBV4-2 to TRBJ2-1; D may be TRBD1 or TRBD2 (5 bases each). The CDR3 runs 16 residues. Germline V gene lookup returns CDR1 LGHNA and CDR2 YNFKEQ. CDR3 region: CVSSRPGTPIHNEQFF. CDR3 nucleotides: TGTGTCAGCAGCCGACCCGGGACCCCGATACACAATGAGCAGTTCTTC.

On this clonotype itself: A much larger clone sits a single nucleotide away, making a read error possible. The chain uses TRBV4-3 and TRBJ1-5; D unresolved. Germline V gene data show CDR1 as LGHNA and CDR2 as YSLEER. This CDR3 has 15 residues. Trimming took off 4 bases at V and 7 bases at J, with 17 bases between the two ends. In DNA, the CDR3 is TGCGCCAGCAGCCCCTACGACAAGGGCGGGCAGCCCCAGCATTTT. Protein product: CASSPYDKGGQPQHF.

Remarks on this clonotype: One junction end does not reproduce the germline sequence, and a read error may be involved. The chain combines TRBV23-1 with TRBJ1-5; 7 bases are a match to TRBD1. TRBV23-1 has ORF status, its function being uncertain. The CDR3 spans 15 residues. CDR3 in DNA: TGCGCCAGCAGTCTCCCGGACAGGAGGGAACAGCTCCAGCATTTT. Its protein is CASSLPDRREQLQHF.

Concerning this clonotype itself: A much bigger clone sits one base away, suggesting this may be a read error. The chain is built from TRBV30 and TRBJ1-1; D remains unclear. Germline CDR1 GTSNPN, CDR2 SVGIG (reference sequence). There are 11 residues in the CDR3. The CDR3 sequence is CARSSRAEAFF. The DNA of the CDR3 is TGTGCCCGGAGTTCAAGGGCTGAAGCTTTCTTT.

The chain uses TRBV29-1 and TRBJ2-7, with D maybe TRBD2 (7 bases). Looked up from germline, CDR1 is SQVTM and CDR2 is ANQGSEA. V was shortened by 6 bases and J by 9 bases, with 18 bases between the two germline ends. This CDR3 comprises 12 residues. The CDR3 loop is CSVPEQGGGQYF. CDR3 coding DNA: TGCAGCGTCCCGGAACAGGGAGGGGGGCAGTACTTC.

The chain couples TRBV5-1 to TRBJ2-7; D may be TRBD2 (5 bases). Germline V gives CDR1 SGHRS, CDR2 YFSETQ. The CDR3 contains 13 residues. Trimming shortened V by 5 bases and J by 2 bases, and 11 bases separated the two germline ends. The CDR3 bases are TGCGCCAGCAGTTCCGGGGTAACCTACGAGCAGTACTTC. Translated: CASSSGVTYEQYF.